This T cell receptor (beta chain) is from a study of vaccination and CD4 T cells after COVID-19. V gave up 3 bases and J gave up 5 bases; unmatched junction bases: 9. This CDR3 spans 16 amino acids. Germline CDR1 reads LGHNA; CDR2 reads YNFKEQ. With regard to this clonotype: What it recognizes is unknown.

The Oncomine TCR Beta short-read assay was what sequenced the DNA obtained from cultured CD4+ T cells. A single record per CDR3 protein comes from TCRdb applying MiXCR to the PCR reads. The sample carries roughly 16,000 distinct CDR3 sequences, around 68% recorded once. The treatment was: roughly nine-day PBMC culture with coronavirus spike peptide pools or control peptides (ViraFEST assay). Sample: CD4+ T cells from blood, cultured in vitro. V and J are TRBV4-2 and TRBJ2-7, with TRBD2 matching 11 bases. The source is a human donor who had recovered from COVID-19. The CDR3 region is CASSHATSGSGNEQYF. The DNA for the CDR3 is TGTGCCAGCAGCCACGCAACTAGCGGGAGTGGCAACGAGCAGTACTTC.